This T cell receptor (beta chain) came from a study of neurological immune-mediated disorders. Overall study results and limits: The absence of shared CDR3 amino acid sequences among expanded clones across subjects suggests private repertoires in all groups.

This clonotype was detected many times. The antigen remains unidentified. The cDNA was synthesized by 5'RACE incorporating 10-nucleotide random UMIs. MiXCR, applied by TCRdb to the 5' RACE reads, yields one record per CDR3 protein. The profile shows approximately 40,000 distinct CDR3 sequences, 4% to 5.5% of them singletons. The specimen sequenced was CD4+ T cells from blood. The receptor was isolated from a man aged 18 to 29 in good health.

CDR3 in DNA: TGCGCCAGCAGCTTGGACGCACTGAACACTGAAGCTTTCTTT. Protein sequence: CASSLDALNTEAFF. V and J are TRBV5-1 and TRBJ1-1; D gene uncertain. In germline, CDR1 is SGHRS, CDR2 YFSETQ. The CDR3 loop spans 14 amino acids. The V end lost 0 bases, the J end lost 0 bases, and 6 bases lay between the germline ends.